The next 9 T cell receptor beta chains were all read from a single sample in a study of cytomegalovirus exposure and HLA in healthy donors. The PCR was carried out with 60 Vbeta primers and 13 Jbeta primers. Libraries were prepared by immunoSEQ multiplex PCR; TCRdb keeps only in-frame clonotypes and omits some of them. This table has about 140,000 clones, about 80% appearing once. Sequenced input: PBMCs. The receptors derive from a man younger than 45 in good health and CMV-seropositive.

The chain is built from TRBV19 and TRBJ1-5; TRBD1 might be the D (6 bases). V lost 6 bases, J lost 4 bases, and 10 bases lay in between. The CDR3 consists of 13 residues. Germline V gives CDR1 LNHDA, CDR2 SQIVND (reference sequence). The CDR3: CASRDSLNQPQHF. The CDR3 DNA reads TGTGCCAGTAGGGACAGCCTTAATCAGCCCCAGCATTTT.

This chain uses TRBV5-6 with TRBJ2-3; D unclear. Trimming removed 3 bases at V and 2 bases at J, with 10 bases between. The germline V gene encodes CDR1 SGHDT and CDR2 YYEEEE. This CDR3 is 14 amino acids long. CDR3 residues: CASSSPPTTDTQYF. Written as DNA, the CDR3 is TGTGCCAGCAGCTCTCCTCCTACCACAGATACGCAGTATTTT.

V and J are TRBV19 and TRBJ1-1, with 11 positions matching TRBD1. Germline CDR1 and CDR2: LNHDA and SQIVND (reference sequence). J was trimmed by 6 bases and V by 7 bases; bases with no gene match: 7. The CDR3 is 14 amino acids. CDR3 sequence: CASKEGQGAAEAFF. The CDR3 coding sequence is TGTGCCAGTAAGGAAGGACAGGGGGCTGCTGAAGCTTTCTTT.

This chain uses TRBV11-2 with TRBJ2-1; tentatively, D is TRBD2 (6 bases). Trimming pared 2 bases from V and 3 bases from J, leaving 17 bases between. The germline CDR1 and CDR2 sequences are SGHAT and FQNNGV. The CDR3 spans 17 residues. CDR3 protein: CASSLSGRRGRYNEQFF. In DNA, the CDR3 is TGTGCCAGCAGCTTAAGCGGTCGGAGGGGACGCTACAATGAGCAGTTCTTC. The complete variable domain, with remaining parts taken from reference TRBV11-2 and TRBJ2-1, reads EAGVAQSPRYKIIEKRQSVAFWCNPISGHATLYWYQQILGQGPKLLIQFQNNGVVDDSQLPKDRFSAERLKGVDSTLKIQPAKLEDSAVYLCASSLSGRRGRYNEQFFGPGTRLTVL.

A remark on this clone: At one boundary the junction diverges from the germline segment, which might be a read error. V and J are TRBV5-4 and TRBJ1-6, with 8 bases matching TRBD1. Germline V gives CDR1 SGHNT, CDR2 YYREEE (reference sequence). The CDR3 has 15 residues. CDR3 protein: CASSLDRAARSPLHF. The DNA for the CDR3 is TGTGCCAGCAGTTTGGACAGGGCGGCTCGATCACCCCTCCACTTT.

The V gene is TRBV28, the J gene TRBJ2-7; D is perhaps TRBD1 (6 bases). The CDR3 sequence is 14 residues long. Trimming left V 6 bases short and J 1 base short, with 13 bases between. Germline CDR1 is MDHEN and CDR2 is SYDVKM. Here the CDR3 reads CASSRPGVSYEQYF. The CDR3 bases are TGTGCCAGCAGCCGCCCAGGGGTTTCCTACGAGCAGTACTTC.

The chain carries TRBV7-9 and TRBJ2-7, with D unclear. CDR1 is SEHNR, CDR2 FQNEAQ, per germline (reference sequence). Deletions cut 5 bases from V and 3 bases from J, with 8 bases between. The CDR3 length is 12 residues. The CDR3 protein is CASSRHHYEQYF. CDR3 DNA: TGTGCCAGCAGCCGACACCACTACGAGCAGTACTTC.

This clone was seen only once. V is TRBV7-2 and J is TRBJ2-3; D gene uncertain. CDR3 size: 14 residues. Germline V gene sequence: CDR1 SGHTA, CDR2 FQGNSA. V lost 1 base to trimming and J lost 6 bases, with 11 bases between them. The chain's CDR3 is CASSLGLDPDTQYF. The CDR3 region has the DNA TGTGCCAGCAGCTTAGGGCTAGACCCGGATACGCAGTATTTT.

This chain uses TRBV6-4 with TRBJ1-2; 7 bases align to TRBD1. V was clipped by 6 bases and J by 4 bases; unmatched bases: 11. Germline values: CDR1 MRHNA, CDR2 SNTAGT. The CDR3 totals 15 residues. The CDR3 region has the DNA TGTGCCAGCAGCACGACAGGGATGAAGAGCTATGGCTACACCTTC. Its translation: CASSTTGMKSYGYTF.